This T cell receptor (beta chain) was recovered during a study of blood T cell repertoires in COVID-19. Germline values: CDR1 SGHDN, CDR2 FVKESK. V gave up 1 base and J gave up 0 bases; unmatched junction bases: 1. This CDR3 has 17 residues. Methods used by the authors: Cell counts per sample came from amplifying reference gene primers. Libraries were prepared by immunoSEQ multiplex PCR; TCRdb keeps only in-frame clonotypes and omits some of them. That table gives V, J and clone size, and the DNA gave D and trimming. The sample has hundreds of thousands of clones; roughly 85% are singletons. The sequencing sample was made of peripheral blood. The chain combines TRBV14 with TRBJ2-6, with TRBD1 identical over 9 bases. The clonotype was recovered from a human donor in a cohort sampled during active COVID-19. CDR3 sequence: CASSQGTGVSGANVLTF. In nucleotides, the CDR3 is TGTGCCAGCAGCCAAGGGACAGGGGTCTCTGGGGCCAACGTCCTGACTTTC.